What follows are 29 T cell receptor beta chains derived from one specimen sequenced in a study of T cell changes during pregnancy in multiple sclerosis. Clones were sequenced by immunoSEQ multiplex PCR, and TCRdb holds only the in-frame ones, with some missing. Seen here are around 35,000 clones, 90% observed once, and the top ten hold under 15%. This specimen consisted of CD8+ T cells from peripheral blood mononuclear cells, obtained in the first trimester of pregnancy. The receptors derive from a female donor with multiple sclerosis, enrolled in a pregnancy study.

V is TRBV7-2 and J is TRBJ1-2; 8 bases align to TRBD1. Germline V lookup: CDR1 SGHTA, CDR2 FQGNSA. The CDR3 spans 13 residues. Unmatched junction bases numbered 6, after V lost 4 bases and J lost 8 bases. As DNA, the CDR3 is TGTGCCAGCAGCTCCGCAGGGGGCGACGGCTACACCTTC. Its protein product is CASSSAGGDGYTF.

This clone appeared once. The chain has TRBV4-3 and TRBJ2-7; D unclear. The CDR3 has 14 amino acids. Between the trimmed V and J ends, which lost 1 base and 4 bases, there was a span of 11 bases. CDR1 is LGHNA and CDR2 is YSLEER in the germline V gene. This CDR3 reads CASSQALGRYEQYF. In DNA, the CDR3 is TGCGCCAGCAGCCAAGCCCTTGGTCGGTACGAGCAGTACTTC.

The chain links TRBV11-1 to TRBJ2-5; 7 nucleotides line up with TRBD2. This CDR3 comprises 14 residues. The V and J ends lost 7 bases and 2 bases, in that order; junction bases with no gene match: 7. The germline V gene has CDR1 SGHAT and CDR2 FQDESV (reference sequence). The CDR3 nucleotides read TGTGCCAGCAACCACGTGGGGGGGCAAGAGACCCAGTACTTC. Translating it yields CASNHVGGQETQYF.

The chain has TRBV28 and TRBJ2-1; 9 positions match TRBD1. Looked up from germline, CDR1 is MDHEN and CDR2 is SYDVKM. The V gene end was trimmed by 5 bases and the J gene end by 8 bases; junction bases not matched to a gene: 19. The CDR3 has 18 amino acids. CDR3 coding DNA: TGTGCCAGCAGTACCCGGGACAGGGTTGAGATGAGTATCGATGAGCAGTTCTTC. It yields the protein CASSTRDRVEMSIDEQFF.

This clone was observed once. The V and J genes are TRBV7-8 and TRBJ2-5, with a tentative D call TRBD2 (6 bases). V was cut by 7 bases and J by 2 bases, with 11 bases left in between. Germline V gene sequence: CDR1 SGHVS, CDR2 FQNEAQ. The CDR3 loop spans 13 amino acids. The CDR3 here is CASNVLAQETQYF. CDR3 coding DNA: TGTGCCAGCAACGTACTAGCACAAGAGACCCAGTACTTC.

V gene TRBV19 combines with J gene TRBJ2-7; D gene ambiguous. Trimming shortened V by 2 bases and J by 7 bases, and 15 bases separated the two germline ends. There are 14 residues in the CDR3. Looked up from germline, CDR1 is LNHDA and CDR2 is SQIVND (reference sequence). CDR3 DNA: TGTGCCAGTAGTATAACGGTGGGCCTTAATGAGCAGTACTTC. Amino acids: CASSITVGLNEQYF.

The table lists this clone with many counts. The V and J genes are TRBV28 and TRBJ1-1; 8 bases map to TRBD1. Germline trimming cut 1 base from V and 8 bases from J; bases unmatched to any gene: 3. The CDR3 runs 13 residues. Germline V gene lookup returns CDR1 MDHEN and CDR2 SYDVKM. This CDR3 is CASSLSGGTEAFF. The CDR3 nucleotides read TGTGCCAGCAGTTTATCAGGGGGCACAGAAGCTTTCTTT. Complete variable domain (other parts from reference TRBV28 and TRBJ1-1): DVKVTQSSRYLVKRTGEKVFLECVQDMDHENMFWYRQDPGLGLRLIYFSYDVKMKEKGDIPEGYSVSREKKERFSLILESASTNQTSMYLCASSLSGGTEAFFGQGTRLTVV.

The CDR3 loop reads CASSVTSGSVGDEQFF. The CDR3 coding sequence is TGTGCCAGCAGCGTAACTAGCGGGAGTGTGGGGGATGAGCAGTTCTTC. The rearrangement joins TRBV9 to TRBJ2-1; 11 bases are a match to TRBD2. V dropped 1 base and J dropped 8; count of bases not matched to a gene: 8. This CDR3 comprises 16 residues. Germline CDR1 and CDR2: SGDLS and YYNGEE.

This sequence joins TRBV27 and TRBJ2-3; weak D call: TRBD2 (6 bases). The germline V gene encodes CDR1 MNHEY and CDR2 SMNVEV (reference sequence). The CDR3 loop spans 16 amino acids. Between the trimmed V and J ends, which lost 1 base and 6 bases, there was a span of 17 bases. In DNA, the CDR3 is TGTGCCAGCAGTTTATTATCGGGACTCGGGGTGGATACGCAGTATTTT. This gives the protein CASSLLSGLGVDTQYF.

As regards this clone: At one of its ends the junction is not consistent with the germline gene, which may arise from a read error. The rearrangement joins TRBV27 to TRBJ2-7; 7 positions match TRBD2. Germline V gives CDR1 MNHEY, CDR2 SMNVEV (reference sequence). This CDR3 region has 15 residues. The CDR3 DNA follows: TGTGCCAGCAGTCTATCCGCGTCGGGGGGTGACGAGCAGTACTTC. Residues: CASSLSASGGDEQYF.

This sequence joins TRBV9 and TRBJ2-1; a possible D gene is TRBD2 (6 bases). V lost 0 bases and J 4 bases, leaving 17 bases between the germline ends. From germline, CDR1 is SGDLS and CDR2 YYNGEE. CDR3 length equals 17 residues. CDR3: CASSVAGGTPKYNEQFF. CDR3 nucleotides: TGTGCCAGCAGCGTAGCTGGCGGGACCCCCAAGTACAATGAGCAGTTCTTC. The full variable domain, with the rest looked up from reference TRBV9 and TRBJ2-1, is DSGVTQTPKHLITATGQRVTLRCSPRSGDLSVYWYQQSLDQGLQFLIQYYNGEERAKGNILERFSAQQFPDLHSELNLSSLELGDSALYFCASSVAGGTPKYNEQFFGPGTRLTVL.

As for this clone: The identical CDR3 is also encoded by other nucleotide sequences in the sample. The chain uses TRBV27 and TRBJ1-2; tentative D call: TRBD1 (6 bases). There are 14 residues in the CDR3. The V end was cut by 5 bases, the J end by 2 bases, with 12 bases between. The germline V gene has CDR1 MNHEY and CDR2 SMNVEV (reference sequence). The CDR3 DNA sequence: TGTGCCAGCAGTCCAACAGGGTTCAACTATGGCTACACCTTC. The encoded protein is CASSPTGFNYGYTF.

This clone was recorded a few times. The chain has TRBV9 and TRBJ1-2; D gene uncertain. The germline gives CDR1 SGDLS, CDR2 YYNGEE. The germline V and J ends were trimmed by 3 bases and 4 bases, with 7 bases remaining between them. There are 12 residues in the CDR3. For the CDR3, the DNA is TGTGCCAGCAGCGAAGCTACCTATGGCTACACCTTC. This codes for CASSEATYGYTF.

This chain joins TRBV4-2 and TRBJ1-1, with 9 positions matching TRBD1. Germline CDR1 and CDR2: LGHNA and YNFKEQ. The CDR3 sequence is 15 residues long. V trimming: 4 bases; J trimming: 3 bases; junction bases outside the gene matches: 6. The CDR3 region is CASSRTGGEDTEAFF. In DNA form, the CDR3 reads TGTGCCAGCAGCCGAACAGGGGGCGAGGACACTGAAGCTTTCTTT.

V gene TRBV11-2 combines with J gene TRBJ2-7; D gene ambiguous. The CDR3 loop spans 16 amino acids. V was clipped by 1 base and J by 1 base, with 14 bases between them. Germline V CDR1 and CDR2: SGHAT, FQNNGV. The CDR3 DNA sequence: TGTGCCAGCAGCTTAGTAATGGCTGGCAGTTCCTACGAGCAGTACTTC. This codes for CASSLVMAGSSYEQYF.

This sequence joins TRBV6-6 and TRBJ1-1, with 7 bases fitting TRBD1. The length of the CDR3 is 16 residues. Germline lookup yields CDR1 MNHNY and CDR2 SVGAGI (reference sequence). Germline trimming cut 1 base from V and 3 bases from J; bases unmatched to any gene: 8. CDR3 bases: TGTGCCAGCAGTTACTTGGGGGGACAGACGGACACTGAAGCTTTCTTT. Translated: CASSYLGGQTDTEAFF.

This sequence joins TRBV4-2 and TRBJ2-7; 12 nucleotides align to TRBD1. The CDR3 has 14 residues. The germline V gene encodes CDR1 LGHNA and CDR2 YNFKEQ. Germline trimming cut 4 bases from V and 9 bases from J; bases unmatched to any gene: 7. Here the CDR3 reads CASSRRDRGQVQYF. The CDR3, as DNA: TGTGCCAGCAGCCGCCGGGACAGGGGGCAAGTGCAGTACTTC.

V is TRBV7-8 and J is TRBJ2-1; the D gene is possibly TRBD1 (5 bases). The V and J ends lost 5 bases and 3 bases respectively, with 8 bases between them. The CDR3 consists of 13 residues. Germline V gene data show CDR1 as SGHVS and CDR2 as FQNEAQ. CDR3 bases: TGTGCCAGCAGCGACAGAATCTACAATGAGCAGTTCTTC. Its translation: CASSDRIYNEQFF. Variable domain in full (rest from reference TRBV7-8 and TRBJ2-1): GAGVSQSPRYKVAKRGQDVALRCDPISGHVSLFWYQQALGQGPEFLTYFQNEAQLDKSGLPSDRFFAERPEGSVSTLKIQRTQQEDSAVYLCASSDRIYNEQFFGPGTRLTVL.

The DNA of the CDR3 is TGTGCCAGCAGCACGGCGGGAGTTGAGACAGATACGCAGTATTTT. This encodes CASSTAGVETDTQYF. The chain recombines TRBV13 with TRBJ2-3; 7 bases fit TRBD2. The CDR3 extends over 15 amino acids. With 5 bases clipped from V and 3 bases from J, the junction kept 8 bases outside the gene matches. The germline V gene has CDR1 PRHDT and CDR2 FYEKMQ (reference sequence).

The chain combines TRBV19 with TRBJ2-7, with TRBD2 matching over 7 bases. This CDR3 has 15 residues. Germline assignment: CDR1 LNHDA and CDR2 SQIVND (reference sequence). Trimming took 3 bases from V and 4 from J; bases not matched to a gene: 9. CDR3 sequence: CASSMGGSLGYEQYF. CDR3 nucleotides: TGTGCCAGTAGTATGGGCGGGAGTCTTGGTTACGAGCAGTACTTC.

This clone has just one count. The chain uses TRBV5-1 and TRBJ2-3; a weak D match, TRBD2 (5 bases). Deletions cut 2 bases from V and 0 bases from J, with 13 bases between. Germline values: CDR1 SGHRS, CDR2 YFSETQ. This CDR3 is built from 16 residues. CDR3 in amino acids: CASSLSKLASTDTQYF. The CDR3 bases are TGCGCCAGCAGCTTATCAAAGCTAGCTAGCACAGATACGCAGTATTTT.

Only a few counts were recorded for this clone. In DNA, the CDR3 is TGTGCCAGCAGCCCTACCCAAGGGGCAGATGAAGCTTTCTTT. Protein: CASSPTQGADEAFF. This chain joins TRBV7-8 and TRBJ1-1; D is perhaps TRBD1 (5 bases). Trimming took off 5 bases at V and 7 bases at J, with 17 bases between the two ends. The CDR3 is 14 amino acids. The germline V gene has CDR1 SGHVS and CDR2 FQNEAQ.

About this clone: Sequence at one end of the junction differs from germline and may be a read error. The chain is built from TRBV7-7 and TRBJ2-2, with D possibly matching TRBD1 (6 bases). The CDR3 runs to 13 residues. Per the germline V gene, CDR1 is SSHAT and CDR2 is FNYEAQ (reference sequence). The CDR3 DNA reads TGTGCTAGCAGAAAACAGGGCACCGGGGAGCTGTTTTTT. It encodes CASRKQGTGELFF.

A single count supports this clone. This sequence joins TRBV11-2 and TRBJ2-1, with 7 bases that match TRBD2. V gave up 3 bases and J gave up 0 bases; unmatched junction bases: 2. The CDR3 length is 15 residues. The germline CDR1 and CDR2 sequences are SGHAT and FQNNGV. Written as DNA, the CDR3 is TGTGCCAGCAGCTTGGCGGGAGCCTCCTACAATGAGCAGTTCTTC. Protein: CASSLAGASYNEQFF.

This chain uses TRBV6-6 with TRBJ2-3, with 13 bases that match TRBD2. The CDR3 has 15 amino acids. The trim removed 5 bases at V and 6 bases at J, leaving 5 bases unmatched. The germline V gene has CDR1 MNHNY and CDR2 SVGAGI (reference sequence). CDR3 amino acids: CASSTTSGGKDTQYF. The DNA of the CDR3 is TGTGCCAGCAGTACGACTAGCGGGGGGAAGGATACGCAGTATTTT.

The chain couples TRBV7-2 to TRBJ1-2, with TRBD1 matching over 7 bases. The CDR3 is 14 residues long. Germline V gives CDR1 SGHTA, CDR2 FQGNSA. V shed 4 bases and J 4 bases; nucleotides not matched to a gene: 6. The DNA for the CDR3 is TGTGCCAGCAGCTCGCTAACAGGGGTCTATGGCTACACCTTC. This codes for CASSSLTGVYGYTF.

The V call is TRBV9, the J call TRBJ2-7; tentative D call: TRBD2 (5 bases). The CDR3 extends over 13 amino acids. V was shortened by 1 base and J by 7 bases, with 12 bases between the two germline ends. Per germline, CDR1 SGDLS and CDR2 YYNGEE. The CDR3, as DNA: TGTGCCAGCAGCGTACTGGGATCGGGGGAGCAGTACTTC. Translating gives CASSVLGSGEQYF.

The chain uses TRBV18 and TRBJ1-2, with TRBD1 matching 7 bases. Germline CDR1 and CDR2: KGHSH and LQKENI. The CDR3 contains 13 residues. Trimming took 6 bases from V and 4 from J; bases not matched to a gene: 5. CDR3: CASSITGAYGYTF. The CDR3 coding sequence is TGTGCCAGCTCGATTACAGGGGCCTATGGCTACACCTTC. Complete variable domain (other parts from reference TRBV18 and TRBJ1-2): NAGVMQNPRHLVRRRGQEARLRCSPMKGHSHVYWYRQLPEEGLKFMVYLQKENIIDESGMPKERFSAEFPKEGPSILRIQQVVRGDSAAYFCASSITGAYGYTFGSGTRLTVV.

The V call is TRBV19, the J call TRBJ1-5, with D unresolved. The CDR3 is 13 amino acids. With 1 base removed from V and 8 bases from J, the gap between germline ends came to 9 bases. CDR1 LNHDA and CDR2 SQIVND come from the germline V gene (reference sequence). The CDR3 is CASSIVSGEPQHF. The CDR3, as DNA: TGTGCCAGTAGTATAGTTTCGGGTGAGCCCCAGCATTTT.